The rows below give T cell receptor beta chains drawn from one sample of a study of T cell repertoires in cytomegalovirus infection. TCRdb re-analysed the reads in MiXCR, keeping a single row per CDR3 protein. The sample comprises 55,000 to 85,000 distinct CDR3 sequences, 4% of which are singletons, and roughly a fifth rests with the top ten. The source material was PBMCs. All receptors derive from a human donor in good health (CMV status not recorded). Some clones in this sample may be carry-over from other donors' samples. Each CDR3 is given with its conserved first and last residue. Each record gives: V gene, CDR3 protein.

v_gene: TRBV19
CDR3aa: CASSMWGQNTGELFF

v_gene: TRBV7-2
CDR3aa: CASSITGLGQPQHF

v_gene: TRBV7-2
CDR3aa: CASSYRQGGGYGYTF

v_gene: TRBV15
CDR3aa: CATSRVGSYEQYF

v_gene: TRBV20-1
CDR3aa: CSARTVRGGAFF

v_gene: TRBV7-8
CDR3aa: CASSPRETSNQPQHF

v_gene: TRBV5-1
CDR3aa: CASREQGGNTEAFF

v_gene: TRBV7-9
CDR3aa: CASSSTGTGTYEQYF

v_gene: TRBV7-2
CDR3aa: CASSLMLAGGTDTQYF

v_gene: TRBV7-6
CDR3aa: CASKGLAGNEQYF

v_gene: TRBV6-1
CDR3aa: CASMVAGAYNEQFF

v_gene: TRBV11-2
CDR3aa: CASSPGPGGRQPQHF

v_gene: TRBV7-2
CDR3aa: CASSPGRLGYTF

v_gene: TRBV2
CDR3aa: CASNRDSGNFVDGYTF

v_gene: TRBV7-2
CDR3aa: CASSSPNGGSQYF

v_gene: TRBV7-2
CDR3aa: CASSQGQKETQYF

v_gene: TRBV28
CDR3aa: CATARRVANTEAFF

v_gene: TRBV7-2
CDR3aa: CASSPQMDSPLHF

v_gene: TRBV6-2/TRBV6-3
CDR3aa: CASSWELELTDTQYF

v_gene: TRBV7-2
CDR3aa: CASSLLAGGNEQFF

v_gene: TRBV6-2/TRBV6-3
CDR3aa: CASRAVDLDYQRSSYNEQFF

v_gene: TRBV7-8
CDR3aa: CASSLVRSGVETQYF

v_gene: TRBV5-1
CDR3aa: CASSLEGGAHPEAFF

v_gene: TRBV7-2
CDR3aa: CASSLITTETQYF

v_gene: TRBV15
CDR3aa: CATSRGTEGHQPQHF

v_gene: TRBV6-2/TRBV6-3
CDR3aa: CASSRKLANTGELFF

v_gene: TRBV7-2
CDR3aa: CASSLDRGVLQPQHF

v_gene: TRBV27
CDR3aa: CASSPAGRVKNIQYF